The clone carrying this TCR beta chain was found many times. The antigen is undetermined. Preparation of the TCRbeta library was carried out with unique molecular identifiers. TCRdb called the PCR reads again in MiXCR, with one record for every CDR3 protein. The sample contains more than 200,000 distinct CDR3 sequences, around 8.4% of which appear only once. The sample is drawn from a study of T-cell reconstitution after alpha-beta-depleted transplantation in children. Whole-study results and caveats: Newly produced T cells mostly provided counts and TCRbeta diversity after one year, as hyperexpanded clones declined. Approximately two months post-transplant, alpha-beta T cells reportedly originated from several hundred expanded graft clones.

The CDR3 runs to 15 residues. The V end was cut by 0 bases, the J end by 1 base, with 9 bases between. CDR1 is SGHRS, CDR2 YFSETQ, per germline. V is TRBV5-1 and J is TRBJ2-3; no clear D. Sequencing was performed on PBMCs, mostly from graft donor cells, taken 360 days after TCRalphabeta/CD19-depleted stem cell transplant. The TCR was taken from a male patient between 2 and 9 years old who had a stem cell transplant for acute myeloid leukemia, so the T cells may come from the graft donor. Here the CDR3 reads CASSLAQTRTDTQYF. The CDR3 DNA reads as TGCGCCAGCAGCTTGGCTCAGACCCGCACAGATACGCAGTATTTT.